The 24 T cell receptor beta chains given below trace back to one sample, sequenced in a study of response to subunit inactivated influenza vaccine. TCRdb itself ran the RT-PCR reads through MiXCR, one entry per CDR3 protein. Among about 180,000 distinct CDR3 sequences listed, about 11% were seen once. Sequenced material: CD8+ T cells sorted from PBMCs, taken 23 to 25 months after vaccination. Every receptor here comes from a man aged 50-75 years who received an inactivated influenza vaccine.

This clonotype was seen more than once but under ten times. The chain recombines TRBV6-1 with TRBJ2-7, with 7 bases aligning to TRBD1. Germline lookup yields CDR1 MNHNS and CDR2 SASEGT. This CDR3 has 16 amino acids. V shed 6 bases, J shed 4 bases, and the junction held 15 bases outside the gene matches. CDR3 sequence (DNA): TGTGCCAGCAGCCCCACCGGGACAGCAGCTCGATACGAGCAGTACTTC. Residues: CASSPTGTAARYEQYF.

The CDR3 region is CSARARTGPYNQPQHF. The CDR3 DNA reads TGCAGTGCTAGGGCCAGAACAGGGCCTTACAATCAGCCCCAGCATTTT. The V call is TRBV20-1, the J call TRBJ1-5; TRBD1 is a possible D gene (6 bases). The CDR3 is made up of 16 amino acids. Germline lookup yields CDR1 DFQATT and CDR2 SNEGSKA (reference sequence). V was pared by 3 bases and J by 3 bases, with 18 bases between.

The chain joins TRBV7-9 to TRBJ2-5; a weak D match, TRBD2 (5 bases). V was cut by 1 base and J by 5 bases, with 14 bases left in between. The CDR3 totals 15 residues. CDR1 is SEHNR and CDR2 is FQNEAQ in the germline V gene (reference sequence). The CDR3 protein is CASSLVRASRETQYF. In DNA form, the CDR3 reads TGTGCCAGCAGCTTAGTTCGGGCTAGCCGGGAGACCCAGTACTTC.

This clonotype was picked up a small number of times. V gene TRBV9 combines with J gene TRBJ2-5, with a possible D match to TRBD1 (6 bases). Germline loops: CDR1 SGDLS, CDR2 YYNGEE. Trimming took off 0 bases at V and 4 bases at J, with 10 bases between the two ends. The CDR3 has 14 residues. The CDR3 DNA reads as TGTGCCAGCAGCGTAGCTTGGGGGCGAGAGACCCAGTACTTC. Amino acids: CASSVAWGRETQYF. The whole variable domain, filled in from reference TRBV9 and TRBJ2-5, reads DSGVTQTPKHLITATGQRVTLRCSPRSGDLSVYWYQQSLDQGLQFLIQYYNGEERAKGNILERFSAQQFPDLHSELNLSSLELGDSALYFCASSVAWGRETQYFGPGTRLLVL.

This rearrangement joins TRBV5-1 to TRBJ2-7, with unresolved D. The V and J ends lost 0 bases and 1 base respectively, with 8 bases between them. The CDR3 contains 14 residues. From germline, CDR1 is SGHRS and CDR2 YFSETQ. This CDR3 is CASSLVPASYEQYF. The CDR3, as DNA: TGCGCCAGCAGCTTGGTACCAGCTTCCTACGAGCAGTACTTC.

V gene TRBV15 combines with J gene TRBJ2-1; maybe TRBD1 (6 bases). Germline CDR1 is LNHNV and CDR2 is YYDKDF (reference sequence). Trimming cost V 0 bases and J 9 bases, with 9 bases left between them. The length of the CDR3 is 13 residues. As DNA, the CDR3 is TGTGCCACCAGCAGAGATTGGGGGCCTGAGCAGTTCTTC. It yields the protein CATSRDWGPEQFF.

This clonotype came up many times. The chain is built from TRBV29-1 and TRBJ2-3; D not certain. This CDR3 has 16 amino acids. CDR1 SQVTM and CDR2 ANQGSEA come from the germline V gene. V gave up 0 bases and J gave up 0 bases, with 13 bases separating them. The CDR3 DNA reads TGCAGCGTTGAAGATCAGCTAGAAACTAGCACAGATACGCAGTATTTT. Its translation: CSVEDQLETSTDTQYF.

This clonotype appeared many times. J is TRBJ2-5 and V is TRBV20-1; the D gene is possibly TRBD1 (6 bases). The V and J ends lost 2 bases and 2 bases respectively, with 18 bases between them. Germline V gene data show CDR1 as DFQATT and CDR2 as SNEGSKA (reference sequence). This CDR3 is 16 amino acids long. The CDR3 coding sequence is TGCAGTGCTAGAACCAGGACAGACCTATCGCAAGAGACCCAGTACTTC. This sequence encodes CSARTRTDLSQETQYF.

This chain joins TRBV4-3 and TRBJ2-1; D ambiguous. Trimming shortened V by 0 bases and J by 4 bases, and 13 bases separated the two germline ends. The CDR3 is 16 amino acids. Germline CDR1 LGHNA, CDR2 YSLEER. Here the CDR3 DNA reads TGCGCCAGCAGCCAAGATATAGGCTCCTTTTACAATGAGCAGTTCTTC. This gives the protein CASSQDIGSFYNEQFF.

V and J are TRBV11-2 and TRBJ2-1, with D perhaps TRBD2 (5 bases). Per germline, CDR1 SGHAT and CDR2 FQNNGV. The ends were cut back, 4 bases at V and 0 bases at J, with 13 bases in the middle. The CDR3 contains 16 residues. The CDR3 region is CASSSFERSSYNEQFF. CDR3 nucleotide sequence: TGTGCCAGCAGCTCCTTTGAGCGGAGCTCCTACAATGAGCAGTTCTTC. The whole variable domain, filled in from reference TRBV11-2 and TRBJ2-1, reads EAGVAQSPRYKIIEKRQSVAFWCNPISGHATLYWYQQILGQGPKLLIQFQNNGVVDDSQLPKDRFSAERLKGVDSTLKIQPAKLEDSAVYLCASSSFERSSYNEQFFGPGTRLTVL.

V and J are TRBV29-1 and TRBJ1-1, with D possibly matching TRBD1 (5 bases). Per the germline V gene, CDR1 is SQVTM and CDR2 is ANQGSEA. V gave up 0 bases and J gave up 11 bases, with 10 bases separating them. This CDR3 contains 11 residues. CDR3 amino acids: CSVEEGTGAFF. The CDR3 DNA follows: TGCAGCGTTGAAGAGGGGACGGGGGCTTTCTTT.

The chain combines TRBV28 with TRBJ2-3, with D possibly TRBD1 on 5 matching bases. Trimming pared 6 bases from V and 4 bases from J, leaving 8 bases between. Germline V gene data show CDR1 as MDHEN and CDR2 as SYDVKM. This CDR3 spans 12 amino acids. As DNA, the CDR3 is TGTGCCAGCAGACCAGGGTCAGATACGCAGTATTTT. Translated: CASRPGSDTQYF.

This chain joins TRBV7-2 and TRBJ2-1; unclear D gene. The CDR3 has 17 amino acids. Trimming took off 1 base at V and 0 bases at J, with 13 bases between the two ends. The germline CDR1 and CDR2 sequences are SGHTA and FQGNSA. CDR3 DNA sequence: TGTGCCAGCAGCTTAGTTTGGGCGGTAAGCTCCTACAATGAGCAGTTCTTC. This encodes CASSLVWAVSSYNEQFF.

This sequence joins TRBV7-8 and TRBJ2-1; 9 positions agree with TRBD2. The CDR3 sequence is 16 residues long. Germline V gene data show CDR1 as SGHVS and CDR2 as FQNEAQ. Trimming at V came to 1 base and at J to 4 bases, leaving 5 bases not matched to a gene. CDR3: CASSLVPSGKYNEQFF. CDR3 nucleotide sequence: TGTGCCAGCAGCTTAGTTCCTAGCGGGAAATACAATGAGCAGTTCTTC.

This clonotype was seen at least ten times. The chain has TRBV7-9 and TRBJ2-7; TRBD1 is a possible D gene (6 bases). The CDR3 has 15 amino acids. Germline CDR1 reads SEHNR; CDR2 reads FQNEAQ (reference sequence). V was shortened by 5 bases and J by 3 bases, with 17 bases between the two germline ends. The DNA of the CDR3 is TGTGCCAGCAGCCTTACAGGGCTTGGTTTCTACGAGCAGTACTTC. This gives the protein CASSLTGLGFYEQYF.

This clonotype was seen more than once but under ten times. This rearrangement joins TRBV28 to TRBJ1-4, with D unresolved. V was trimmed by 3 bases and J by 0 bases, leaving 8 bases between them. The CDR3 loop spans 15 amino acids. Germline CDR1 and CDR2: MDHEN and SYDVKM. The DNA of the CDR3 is TGTGCCAGCAGTTTTCCGGCGACAACTAATGAAAAACTGTTTTTT. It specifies CASSFPATTNEKLFF.

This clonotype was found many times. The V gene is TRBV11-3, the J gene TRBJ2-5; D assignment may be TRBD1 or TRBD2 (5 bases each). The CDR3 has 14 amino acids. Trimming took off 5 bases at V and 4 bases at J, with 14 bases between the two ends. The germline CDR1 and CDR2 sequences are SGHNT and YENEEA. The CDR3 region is CASSPGTGGETQYF. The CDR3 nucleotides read TGTGCCAGCAGCCCCGGGACGGGCGGAGAGACCCAGTACTTC.

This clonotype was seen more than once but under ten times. This chain's CDR3 is CASSDLFSKAEAFF. The CDR3 coding sequence is TGTGCCAGCAGCGACCTTTTCTCGAAGGCTGAAGCTTTCTTT. The chain joins TRBV6-2 or TRBV6-3 to TRBJ1-1, with unresolved D. The germline V and J ends were trimmed by 6 bases and 6 bases, with 17 bases remaining between them. This CDR3 is 14 amino acids long. Germline V gives CDR1 MNHEY, CDR2 SVGEGT.

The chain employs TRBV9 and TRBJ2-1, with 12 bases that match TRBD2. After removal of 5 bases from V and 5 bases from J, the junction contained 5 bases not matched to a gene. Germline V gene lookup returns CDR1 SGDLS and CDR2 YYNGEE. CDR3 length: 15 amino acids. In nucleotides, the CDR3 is TGTGCCAGCAGTACGGGGACTAGCGGGCACAATGAGCAGTTCTTC. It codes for CASSTGTSGHNEQFF.

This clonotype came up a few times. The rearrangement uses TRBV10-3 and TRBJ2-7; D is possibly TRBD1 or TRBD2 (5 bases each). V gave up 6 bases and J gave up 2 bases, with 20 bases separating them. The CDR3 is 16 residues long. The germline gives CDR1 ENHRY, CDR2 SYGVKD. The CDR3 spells CAIRANSRDLPYEQYF. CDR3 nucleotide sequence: TGTGCCATCAGAGCCAATAGCCGGGACCTTCCCTACGAGCAGTACTTC.

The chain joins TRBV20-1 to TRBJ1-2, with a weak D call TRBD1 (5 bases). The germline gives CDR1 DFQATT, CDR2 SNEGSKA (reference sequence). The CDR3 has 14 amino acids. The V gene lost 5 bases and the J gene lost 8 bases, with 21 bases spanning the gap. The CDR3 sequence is CSAGPTREEGGYTF. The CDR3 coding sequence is TGCAGTGCTGGCCCGACGCGTGAAGAGGGGGGCTACACCTTC.

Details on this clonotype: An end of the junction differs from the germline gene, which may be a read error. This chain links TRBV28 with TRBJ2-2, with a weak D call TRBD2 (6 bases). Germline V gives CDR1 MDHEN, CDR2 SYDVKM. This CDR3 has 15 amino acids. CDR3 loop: CASSSPGAKTGELFF. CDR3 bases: TGTGCCAGCAGTTCCCCGGGAGCGAAGACCGGGGAGCTGTTTTTT. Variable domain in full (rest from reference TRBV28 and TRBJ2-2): DVKVTQSSRYLVKRTGEKVFLECVQDMDHENMFWYRQDPGLGLRLIYFSYDVKMKEKGDIPEGYSVSREKKERFSLILESASTNQTSMYLCASSSPGAKTGELFFGEGSRLTVL.

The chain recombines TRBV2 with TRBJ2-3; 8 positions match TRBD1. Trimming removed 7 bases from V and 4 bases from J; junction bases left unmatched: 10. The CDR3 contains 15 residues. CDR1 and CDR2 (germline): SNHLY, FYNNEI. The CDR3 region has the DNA TGTGCCAGCAAGACAGGGGAATTGTCCCCAGATACGCAGTATTTT. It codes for CASKTGELSPDTQYF.

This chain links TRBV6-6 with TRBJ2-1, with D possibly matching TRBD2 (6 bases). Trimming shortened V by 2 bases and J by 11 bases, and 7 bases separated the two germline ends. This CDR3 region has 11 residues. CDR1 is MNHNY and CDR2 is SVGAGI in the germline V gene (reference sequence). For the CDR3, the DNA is TGTGCCAGCAGTTACGGGACTCAGCAGTTCTTC. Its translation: CASSYGTQQFF.